This T cell receptor beta chain was sequenced during a study of OX40 agonist ivuxolimab in advanced cancers. With respect to this clone: Its antigen is currently unknown.

The assay was immunoSEQ multiplex PCR, and TCRdb's table has in-frame clones only and misses some. The sample lists about 33,000 clones, about 81% seen once, with under 25% in the top ten. Findings and limits, study-wide: Partly responding patients at 0.1-3.0 mg/kg showed some of the smallest clonal expansion. With doses of 0.1 to 3.0 mg/kg, CD4+ and CD8+ blood T cells had undergone clonal expansion by week 6. In the expanded peripheral T cells, antigen specificity was never determined.

Sample: CD4+ or CD8+ T cells sorted from blood, taken in a trial of the OX40 agonist ivuxolimab. The origin of this receptor is an adult with an advanced solid tumor such as melanoma, head and neck, liver or kidney cancer.

CDR3 nucleotides: TGTGCCAGCAGTTTATCGGGGACAGTTAATGAAAAACTGTTTTTT. It encodes CASSLSGTVNEKLFF. V and J are TRBV27 and TRBJ1-4; 7 bases map to TRBD1. With 0 bases clipped from V and 4 bases from J, the junction kept 2 bases outside the gene matches. The germline gives CDR1 MNHEY, CDR2 SMNVEV (reference sequence). The CDR3 length is 15 residues.